What follows is one T cell receptor beta chain and its context. The CDR3 has 16 amino acids. CDR1 and CDR2 from the germline V gene are SGDLS and YYNGEE. The junction had 12 bases not matched to a gene; V was cut back by 3 bases and J by 4 bases. PCR used 60 Vbeta primers and 13 Jbeta primers. Libraries were prepared by immunoSEQ multiplex PCR; TCRdb keeps only in-frame clonotypes and omits some of them. The table records 100,000 to 150,000 clones, about two thirds of them present only once. In nominal health when sampled, donors likely had unrecorded immune exposures nonetheless. The data originate from a study of cytomegalovirus exposure and HLA in healthy donors.

This clonotype originated in a woman between 40 and 55 years old in good health and CMV-seronegative. The rearrangement joins TRBV9 to TRBJ2-7; 8 positions agree with TRBD1. Sequencing used PBMCs. The CDR3, as DNA: TGTGCCAGCAGCGCAGGGACAGGTGGAGGGTCTTACGAGCAGTACTTC. It translates to CASSAGTGGGSYEQYF.